These 6 T cell receptor beta chains originate from one sample sequenced in a study of beta chain features in type 1 diabetes. Expressed TCRB transcripts were sequenced after all isolated RNA was converted to cDNA. Sequenced by immunoSEQ multiplex PCR; TCRdb stores in-frame clones only, minus some. The data show 240,000 or so clones, about 71% seen once. Sequencing was done on a sample of naive CD4+ T cells from blood. The receptors were gathered from a man between 25 and 39 years old in good health.

This clone was found a few times. The genes are TRBV30 and TRBJ2-1, with 7 bases aligning to TRBD2. Germline assignment: CDR1 GTSNPN and CDR2 SVGIG (reference sequence). The CDR3 is made up of 10 amino acids. V shed 7 bases and J 10 bases; nucleotides not matched to a gene: 4. In DNA form, the CDR3 reads TGTGCCTCCGACGGGGGGGAGCAGTTCTTC. This sequence encodes CASDGGEQFF.

The rearrangement joins TRBV2 to TRBJ2-3; 11 bases line up with TRBD2. CDR1 and CDR2 (germline): SNHLY, FYNNEI. The junction had 4 bases not matched to a gene; V was cut back by 6 bases and J by 2 bases. There are 15 residues in the CDR3. In nucleotides, the CDR3 is TGTGCCAGCAGGACTAGCGGGACCTTCACAGATACGCAGTATTTT. Translation: CASRTSGTFTDTQYF.

The rearrangement uses TRBV30 and TRBJ1-2, with 12 bases fitting TRBD1. The CDR3 runs to 15 residues. J was trimmed by 4 bases and V by 2 bases; bases with no gene match: 5. CDR1 is GTSNPN and CDR2 is SVGIG in the germline V gene (reference sequence). This CDR3 is CAWSSWDRGPYGYTF. CDR3 sequence (DNA): TGTGCCTGGAGTAGTTGGGACAGGGGGCCCTATGGCTACACCTTC.

The V call is TRBV5-6, the J call TRBJ2-3; D gene unclear. The germline V gene has CDR1 SGHDT and CDR2 YYEEEE. This CDR3 is built from 13 residues. The germline V and J ends were trimmed by 1 base and 2 bases, with 5 bases remaining between them. The CDR3 is CASSLTVTDTQYF. The CDR3 region has the DNA TGTGCCAGCAGCTTGACAGTCACAGATACGCAGTATTTT.

The genes are TRBV29-1 and TRBJ2-5; the D gene is possibly TRBD1 (6 bases). V lost 3 bases, J lost 7 bases, and 15 bases lay in between. The CDR3 contains 13 residues. Germline-derived CDR1 and CDR2 are SQVTM and ANQGSEA. The CDR3 loop reads CSVDLLGTMTQYF. CDR3 DNA sequence: TGCAGCGTTGACTTACTAGGGACAATGACCCAGTACTTC.

This clone has more than one count but fewer than ten. The chain couples TRBV29-1 to TRBJ2-7; 11 nucleotides match TRBD2. This CDR3 contains 13 residues. J gave up 6 bases and V 4 bases, and 5 bases lay outside the gene matches. The V gene's germline CDR1 is SQVTM and CDR2 ANQGSEA. The CDR3 region has the DNA TGCAGCGTTGCGGGACTAGCGGTACTCGAGCAGTACTTC. Protein product: CSVAGLAVLEQYF.